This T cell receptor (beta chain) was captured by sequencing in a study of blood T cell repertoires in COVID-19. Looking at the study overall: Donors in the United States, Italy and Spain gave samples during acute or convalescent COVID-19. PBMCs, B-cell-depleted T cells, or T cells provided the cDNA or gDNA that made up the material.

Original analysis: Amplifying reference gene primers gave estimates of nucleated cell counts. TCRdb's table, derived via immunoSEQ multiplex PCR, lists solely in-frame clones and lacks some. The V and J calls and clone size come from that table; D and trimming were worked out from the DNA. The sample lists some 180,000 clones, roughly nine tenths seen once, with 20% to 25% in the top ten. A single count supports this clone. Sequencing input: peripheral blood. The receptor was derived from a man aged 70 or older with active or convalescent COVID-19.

This CDR3 reads CASSLGSQGVSSYNSPLHF. CDR3 DNA: TGTGCCAGCAGCTTAGGTAGTCAGGGGGTGAGCTCCTATAATTCACCCCTCCACTTT. The chain couples TRBV7-2 to TRBJ1-6; TRBD1 matches 7 bases. The germline CDR1 and CDR2 sequences are SGHTA and FQGNSA. This CDR3 region has 19 residues. J lost 0 bases, V lost 1 base, and 9 bases had no gene match.